The 10 T cell receptor beta chains below all came from one sample that was sequenced in a study of cytomegalovirus exposure and HLA in healthy donors. Profiled with immunoSEQ multiplex PCR; TCRdb holds only in-frame clones, not every one. The table has some 100,000 clones, 86% seen once. Sequenced material: PBMCs. These receptors were collected from a man between 18 and 35 years old in good health and CMV-seronegative.

The V call is TRBV7-2, the J call TRBJ2-7, with 10 bases fitting TRBD2. The CDR3 runs to 19 residues. Germline lookup yields CDR1 SGHTA and CDR2 FQGNSA. V was clipped by 3 bases and J by 2 bases; unmatched bases: 16. The DNA of the CDR3 is TGTGCCAGCAGCTTTGCGATACCACGAGCGGGAGGGATCGCCTACGAGCAGTACTTC. Residues: CASSFAIPRAGGIAYEQYF.

In this sample, this clone turned up a few times. The genes are TRBV19 and TRBJ2-3; perhaps TRBD1 as D (6 bases). V lost 4 bases, J lost 0 bases, and 14 bases lay in between. The CDR3 runs 16 residues. Germline CDR1 is LNHDA and CDR2 is SQIVND (reference sequence). Here the CDR3 reads CASSTTGLGSTDTQYF. For the CDR3, the DNA is TGTGCCAGTAGTACCACAGGGCTGGGGAGCACAGATACGCAGTATTTT.

The chain links TRBV4-2 to TRBJ1-1; 8 bases map to TRBD1. Trimming removed 8 bases from V and 0 bases from J; junction bases left unmatched: 11. In germline, CDR1 is LGHNA, CDR2 YNFKEQ. The CDR3 is 16 amino acids. In DNA form, the CDR3 reads TGTGCCAGCCCCGATAGGGACAGGAAAATGAACACTGAAGCTTTCTTT. Its translation: CASPDRDRKMNTEAFF.

The rearrangement uses TRBV27 and TRBJ2-7; 7 bases align to TRBD1. Germline CDR1 and CDR2: MNHEY and SMNVEV (reference sequence). There are 19 residues in the CDR3. The ends lost 7 bases at V and 4 bases at J; junction bases unmatched: 25. The CDR3 here is CASTPGRQGAIGLPYEQYF. The CDR3, as DNA: TGTGCCAGCACCCCCGGTCGACAGGGCGCAATAGGGCTGCCTTACGAGCAGTACTTC.

In DNA, the CDR3 is TGTGCCATCAGTAATTTCCGGGACAGGGGGCGCCACGAGCAGTACTTC. This gives the protein CAISNFRDRGRHEQYF. V and J are TRBV10-3 and TRBJ2-7; TRBD1 matches 12 bases. Germline lookup yields CDR1 ENHRY and CDR2 SYGVKD. The CDR3 is 16 amino acids. The J segment lost 5 bases and the V segment lost 5 bases, leaving 10 bases of the junction unmatched.

This clone was seen only once. This CDR3 is also generated by other DNA sequences in the sample. The chain is built from TRBV11-2 and TRBJ1-5, with a tentative D call TRBD1 (6 bases). Trimming took 1 base from V and 4 from J, leaving 8 bases between them. Germline CDR1 reads SGHAT; CDR2 reads FQNNGV. This CDR3 has 14 residues. The CDR3 sequence: CASSLVGANQPQHF. Here the CDR3 DNA reads TGTGCCAGCAGCTTAGTGGGGGCAAATCAGCCCCAGCATTTT.

The chain carries TRBV5-1 and TRBJ1-3, with 9 bases lining up with TRBD1. CDR1 SGHRS and CDR2 YFSETQ come from the germline V gene. The V segment lost 0 bases and the J segment 6 bases; nucleotides outside the gene matches: 7. The CDR3 has 16 residues. CDR3 sequence (DNA): TGCGCCAGCAGCTTGGCCCCGGGACAGGGAGCAAACACCATATATTTT. This codes for CASSLAPGQGANTIYF.

The V call is TRBV10-1, the J call TRBJ2-2, with D perhaps matching TRBD2 (6 bases). The CDR3 is made up of 16 amino acids. Germline assignment: CDR1 WNHNN and CDR2 SYGVQD (reference sequence). V was shortened by 4 bases and J by 4 bases, with 16 bases between the two germline ends. The CDR3 region has the DNA TGCGCCAGCAGTGCGACGGGTAGCGGAGGCACCGGGGAGCTGTTTTTT. Translating gives CASSATGSGGTGELFF.

The chain employs TRBV6-1 and TRBJ2-1; D is possibly TRBD1 (7 bases). This CDR3 has 15 amino acids. The ends were cut back, 3 bases at V and 5 bases at J, with 14 bases in the middle. Germline CDR1 is MNHNS and CDR2 is SASEGT. The DNA for the CDR3 is TGTGCCAGCAGTGAGCGGGACAGTAGGGACAATGAGCAGTTCTTC. This sequence encodes CASSERDSRDNEQFF.

This clone appeared a single time. The chain links TRBV5-6 to TRBJ1-1, with a tentative D call TRBD1 (6 bases). The CDR3 is 18 residues long. The ends were cut back, 3 bases at V and 0 bases at J, with 21 bases in the middle. Germline V CDR1 and CDR2: SGHDT, YYEEEE. The CDR3 region has the DNA TGTGCCAGCAGCTATAAGACAGGCCTCGTCAGTATGAACACTGAAGCTTTCTTT. Translated: CASSYKTGLVSMNTEAFF.